This TCR beta chain was found in a study of blood T cell repertoires in COVID-19. Turning to the study itself: Acute and convalescent COVID-19 specimens originated in the United States, Italy and Spain.

Authors' methods: From reference gene primer amplification, estimates of nucleated cell counts were derived. The assay was immunoSEQ multiplex PCR, and TCRdb's table has in-frame clones only and misses some. V and J calls and clone size follow that table, whereas D and trimming were derived from the DNA. The profile covers under 250,000 clones, with 85% appearing a single time and approximately 6.3% taken by the ten largest. CDR3 size: 17 residues. This receptor was taken from a woman aged 55-75 years with active or convalescent COVID-19. The V gene is TRBV12-2, the J gene TRBJ1-4; the table gives TRBD1 as D, unverified against the DNA. TRBV12-2 is annotated as a pseudogene. Sequences were obtained from peripheral blood. The CDR3 protein is CASRLAPGQGTNEKLFF. DNA of the CDR3: TGTGCAAGTCGCTTAGCCCCAGGACAGGGTACTAATGAAAAACTGTTTTTT.